These T cell receptor beta chains were read from a single sample in a study of long-term antiretroviral therapy in people with HIV. The method was immunoSEQ multiplex PCR; TCRdb's version includes in-frame clones alone and lacks a portion of them. Of roughly 40,000 clones listed, 75% to 90% are singletons. The sample was unsorted PBMCs, taken 3.1 years after starting antiretroviral therapy. The receptors shown here come from a woman aged 50 to 60 with HIV. Each CDR3 is given with its conserved first and last residue. The D gene is left open where the match is weak. Clone size is stated in some rows and not others, as once, few, many or a class when expanded.

>TRBJ1-1|NA|NA|TRBV10-2
CASSESAGLEHSEAFF
TGCGCCAGCAGTGAGTCGGCAGGGCTGGAACACTCTGAAGCTTTCTTT
>TRBJ2-6|NA|NA|TRBV30
CAWSVKVGWFSGANVLTF
TGTGCCTGGAGTGTAAAGGTTGGGTGGTTCTCTGGGGCCAACGTCCTGACTTTC
>TRBJ2-2|NA|TRBD1|TRBV4-3
CASSRQGGPGELFF
TGCGCCAGCAGCCGACAGGGGGGACCCGGGGAGCTGTTTTTT
>TRBJ1-1|few|NA|TRBV2
CASSEQGMNTEAFF
TGTGCCAGCAGTGAACAGGGGATGAACACTGAAGCTTTCTTT
>TRBJ1-1|NA|NA|TRBV13
CASSSQGRRVNTEAFF
TGTGCCAGCAGCTCCCAGGGGCGTAGGGTGAACACTGAAGCTTTCTTT
>TRBJ1-6|few|TRBD1|TRBV11-2
CASSLAGGYNSPLHF
TGTGCCAGCAGCTTAGCAGGGGGCTATAATTCACCCCTCCACTTT
>TRBJ1-2|NA|NA|TRBV10-3
CAITAGNGYTF
TGTGCCATCACTGCAGGGAATGGCTACACCTTC
>TRBJ2-7|NA|TRBD2|TRBV7-2
CASSQGLAGTYEQYF
TGTGCCAGCAGCCAGGGACTAGCGGGGACCTACGAGCAGTACTTC
>TRBJ2-4|NA|NA|TRBV27
CASSLRGLENIQYF
TGTGCCAGCAGTTTAAGGGGGTTAGAAAACATTCAGTACTTC
>TRBJ2-1|NA|NA|TRBV4-1
CASSQQAESDYNEQFF
TGCGCCAGCAGCCAACAAGCGGAGTCCGACTACAATGAGCAGTTCTTC
>TRBJ2-1|once|TRBD2|TRBV7-9
CASSGGLAGYEQFF
TGTGCCAGCAGCGGGGGACTAGCGGGGTATGAGCAGTTCTTC
>TRBJ2-7|NA|NA|TRBV19
CASSILRGGSYEQYF
TGTGCCAGTAGTATTCTGAGAGGGGGATCCTACGAGCAGTACTTC
>TRBJ2-7|NA|NA|TRBV27
CASSLDRSYEQYF
TGTGCCAGCAGTCTGGACAGATCCTACGAGCAGTACTTC
>TRBJ2-7|NA|NA|TRBV19
CASSPQVLPGEQYF
TGTGCCAGTAGTCCACAGGTCCTCCCTGGGGAGCAGTACTTC
>TRBJ2-7|once|NA|TRBV7-8
CASSLRPGGATYEQYF
TGTGCCAGCAGCCTACGCCCGGGGGGCGCAACCTACGAGCAGTACTTC
>TRBJ2-1|NA|NA|TRBV5-8
CASSPSPAGYNEQFF
TGTGCCAGCAGCCCCTCCCCGGCGGGCTACAATGAGCAGTTCTTC
>TRBJ1-1|NA|TRBD1|TRBV5-4
CASSSQQGKNTEAFF
TGTGCCAGCAGCTCACAACAGGGGAAGAACACTGAAGCTTTCTTT
>TRBJ2-7|NA|NA|TRBV4-1
CASSQDRSSYEQYF
TGCGCCAGCAGCCAAGACAGGAGCTCCTACGAGCAGTACTTC
>TRBJ2-2|once|NA|TRBV5-1
CASSSDRAGTGELFF
TGCGCCAGCAGCTCAGACAGGGCGGGAACCGGGGAGCTGTTTTTT
>TRBJ1-2|NA|NA|TRBV30
CAWSVPGRGGGYTF
TGTGCCTGGAGTGTCCCGGGGCGGGGAGGCGGCTACACCTTC
>TRBJ2-7|NA|NA|TRBV7-9
CASSSTYEQYF
TGTGCCAGCAGTTCCACTTACGAGCAGTACTTC
>TRBJ2-5|NA|NA|TRBV11-3
CASSLDGGSQETQYF
TGTGCCAGCAGCTTAGACGGTGGTTCCCAAGAGACCCAGTACTTC
>TRBJ2-2|once|NA|TRBV5-4
CASSSQRSNTGELFF
TGTGCCAGCAGCTCACAGAGATCGAACACCGGGGAGCTGTTTTTT
>TRBJ2-7|NA|TRBD2|TRBV13
CASRRLAGGAYEQYF
TGTGCCAGCAGGCGACTAGCGGGGGGGGCCTACGAGCAGTACTTC
>TRBJ1-5|NA|NA|TRBV27
CASSEYWANQPQHF
TGTGCCAGCAGTGAGTACTGGGCGAATCAGCCCCAGCATTTT
>TRBJ2-1|few|TRBD2|TRBV15
CATSRHNLGLAGDEQFF
TGTGCCACCAGCAGACATAACCTGGGACTAGCGGGCGATGAGCAGTTCTTC
>TRBJ2-1|NA|TRBD2|TRBV4-3
CASSQELAGGYNEQFF
TGCGCCAGCAGCCAAGAACTAGCGGGGGGTTACAATGAGCAGTTCTTC
>TRBJ2-2|NA|NA|TRBV5-1
CASSLLDITGAGELFF
TGCGCCAGCAGCTTACTAGATATCACCGGGGCCGGGGAGCTGTTTTTT
>TRBJ2-3|once|NA|TRBV5-6
CASSFLNTQYF
TGTGCCAGCAGCTTCCTTAATACGCAGTATTTT
>TRBJ2-1|NA|NA|TRBV5-1
CASSLVGVSSYNEQFF
TGCGCCAGCAGCTTGGTTGGGGTAAGCTCCTACAATGAGCAGTTCTTC
>TRBJ1-4|NA|NA|TRBV4-2
CASSQDRWGEKLFF
TGTGCCAGCAGCCAAGACAGGTGGGGCGAAAAACTGTTTTTT
>TRBJ1-5|once|NA|TRBV5-8
CASSMGEYSNQPQHF
TGTGCCAGCAGCATGGGGGAGTATAGCAATCAGCCCCAGCATTTT
>TRBJ2-7|NA|TRBD1|TRBV19
CASSIADDRGNEQYF
TGTGCCAGTAGTATAGCCGATGACAGGGGTAACGAGCAGTACTTC
>TRBJ2-1|once|NA|TRBV11-2
CASSDHLDVNEQFF
TGTGCCAGCAGCGATCACCTAGACGTGAATGAGCAGTTCTTC
>TRBJ2-3|once|TRBD1|TRBV10-3
CASSRDRDTDTQYF
TGTGCCAGTAGCCGGGACAGGGACACAGATACGCAGTATTTT
>TRBJ2-2|NA|NA|TRBV30
CAWSGGETGELFF
TGTGCCTGGAGTGGAGGGGAGACCGGGGAGCTGTTTTTT
>TRBJ1-1|NA|NA|TRBV7-2
CASSLVKVGTEAFF
TGTGCCAGCAGCTTAGTCAAGGTTGGCACTGAAGCTTTCTTT
>TRBJ1-2|NA|NA|TRBV4-3
CASSQDRQLNYGYTF
TGCGCCAGCAGCCAAGATCGACAGCTTAACTATGGCTACACCTTC
>TRBJ1-4|NA|NA|TRBV25-1
CASRDTPDEKLFF
TGTGCCAGCAGAGATACCCCTGATGAAAAACTGTTTTTT
>TRBJ2-5|NA|NA|TRBV6-6
CASSPPPGRQETQYF
TGTGCCAGCAGTCCCCCCCCGGGCAGACAAGAGACCCAGTACTTC
>TRBJ2-3|NA|NA|TRBV7-9
CASSGQGKADTQYF
TGTGCCAGCTCGGGGCAGGGGAAGGCAGATACGCAGTATTTT
>TRBJ2-3|NA|NA|TRBV7-2
CASSSPRLNTQYF
TGTGCCAGCAGCTCCCCCCGCTTGAATACGCAGTATTTT
>TRBJ1-5|NA|NA|TRBV7-9
CASSLEGGQPQHF
TGTGCCAGCAGCTTAGAAGGGGGTCAGCCCCAGCATTTT
>TRBJ2-7|NA|TRBD2|TRBV7-2
CASSVTSGGRFYEQYF
TGTGCCAGCAGCGTGACTAGCGGGGGCCGCTTCTACGAGCAGTACTTC
>TRBJ2-1|few|NA|TRBV6-5
CASRKIGDNEQFF
TGTGCCAGCAGAAAAATTGGGGACAATGAGCAGTTCTTC
>TRBJ2-3|NA|TRBD2|TRBV30
CAWLLAGADTQYF
TGTGCCTGGTTACTAGCGGGGGCAGATACGCAGTATTTT
>TRBJ2-3|NA|TRBD2|TRBV30
CASGDLAGATDTQYF
TGTGCTAGTGGGGACCTAGCGGGGGCCACAGATACGCAGTATTTT
>TRBJ2-1|NA|TRBD2|TRBV9
CASSLPGRGANEQFF
TGTGCCAGCAGCCTCCCCGGGCGGGGGGCCAATGAGCAGTTCTTC
>TRBJ2-2|NA|TRBD2|TRBV9
CARQTAGGITGELFF
TGTGCCAGGCAAACAGCGGGGGGGATCACCGGGGAGCTGTTTTTT
>TRBJ2-1|NA|TRBD2|TRBV5-4
CASSLGSGGYYNEQFF
TGTGCCAGCAGCTTGGGTAGCGGGGGGTACTACAATGAGCAGTTCTTC
>TRBJ2-4|once|TRBD1|TRBV7-8
CASSTGQGSAKNIQYF
TGTGCCAGCAGCACAGGACAGGGTTCGGCCAAAAACATTCAGTACTTC
>TRBJ1-2|NA|NA|TRBV19
CASSISARAHGYTF
TGTGCCAGTAGTATTTCTGCCAGGGCCCATGGCTACACCTTC
>TRBJ2-2|NA|TRBD2|TRBV7-3
CASSLGLAGSGELFF
TGTGCCAGCAGCTTAGGGCTAGCGGGGTCCGGGGAGCTGTTTTTT
>TRBJ2-7|once|NA|TRBV19
CASSIDREGAELRF
TGTGCCAGTAGTATAGATCGGGAGGGGGCTGAACTTCGGTTC
>TRBJ1-6|NA|TRBD1|TRBV28
CASSFPGQVYDNSPLHF
TGTGCCAGCAGTTTTCCGGGACAGGTTTACGATAATTCACCCCTCCACTTT
>TRBJ2-7|NA|NA|TRBV7-9
CASSEGGRTYF
TGTGCCAGCAGTGAGGGGGGGCGCACGTACTTC
>TRBJ1-2|NA|TRBD1|TRBV29-1
CSAWDRGLGGYTF
TGCAGCGCTTGGGACAGGGGGCTTGGCGGCTACACCTTC